A selection of T cell receptor beta chains follows, all from one sample in a study of blood T cell repertoires in COVID-19. Some clones are missing from TCRdb's copy, which holds only in-frame ones; the method was immunoSEQ multiplex PCR. Counted here are approximately 63,000 clones, approximately 92% occurring once; the ten biggest clones make up 15% to 20%. The sequenced sample consisted of peripheral blood. All receptors derive from a woman in her sixties with COVID-19, enrolled during active disease. Both conserved end residues are part of each CDR3. Fields, in order: D gene, J gene, V gene, CDR3 protein, CDR3 DNA. A D gene is named only where the DNA matches it firmly.

- TRBJ1-4 TRBV4-2 CASSSRLGGTNEKLFF TGTGCCAGCAGCTCCCGACTTGGAGGAACTAATGAAAAACTGTTTTTT
- TRBJ2-7 TRBV3-1/TRBV3-2 CASSQERNYEQYF TGTGCCAGCAGCCAAGAGCGGAACTACGAGCAGTACTTC
- TRBJ1-5 TRBV7-2 CASSFRGRGLNQPQHF TGTGCCAGCAGCTTTAGGGGCAGGGGACTAAATCAGCCCCAGCATTTT
- TRBJ1-2 TRBV2 CAGGAPIPYGYTF TGTGCCGGCGGGGCTCCGATCCCGTACGGCTACACCTTC
TRBD1 TRBJ2-5 TRBV9 CASSVGIRGQETQYF TGTGCCAGCAGCGTAGGGATCAGGGGGCAAGAGACCCAGTACTTC
TRBD1 TRBJ1-5 TRBV7-9 CASSLSATGGFDQPQHF TGTGCCAGCAGCTTAAGTGCGACAGGGGGCTTCGATCAGCCCCAGCATTTT
TRBD1 TRBJ2-7 TRBV27 CASSLDRAGPYEQYF TGTGCCAGCAGCTTGGACAGGGCCGGACCTTACGAGCAGTACTTC
TRBD2 TRBJ2-7 TRBV11-2 CASSRSGTTYEQYF TGTGCCAGCAGCCGGAGCGGGACTACCTACGAGCAGTACTTC
TRBD1 TRBJ1-1 TRBV5-1 CASSRGQANTEAFF TGCGCCAGCAGCAGGGGACAGGCTAACACTGAAGCTTTCTTT
TRBD1 TRBJ2-7 TRBV27 CASSADRGQYEQYF TGTGCCAGCAGTGCGGACAGGGGGCAGTACGAGCAGTACTTC
- TRBJ2-1 TRBV30 CAWSVQAFSYNEQFF TGTGCCTGGAGTGTACAGGCGTTCTCCTACAATGAGCAGTTCTTC
- TRBJ1-2 TRBV28 CASSYDRRPVYTF TGTGCCAGCAGTTACGACAGGCGCCCTGTTTACACCTTC
- TRBJ2-7 TRBV4-1 CASSQYAQSYEQYF TGCGCCAGCAGCCAATACGCACAGAGCTACGAGCAGTACTTC
TRBD2 TRBJ2-1 TRBV7-9 CASSSPMTSGRVDNEQFF TGTGCCAGCAGCTCGCCGATGACTAGCGGGAGAGTAGACAATGAGCAGTTCTTC
TRBD1 TRBJ1-2 TRBV29-1 CSVKRGTGNYGYTF TGCAGCGTTAAAAGAGGGACAGGGAACTATGGCTACACCTTC
- TRBJ2-1 TRBV2 CASSPGLSSYNEQFF TGTGCCAGCAGTCCGGGACTTAGCTCCTACAATGAGCAGTTCTTC
- TRBJ2-1 TRBV7-8 CASSLGRLARGNEQFF TGTGCCAGCAGCTTAGGTCGCCTAGCCAGAGGCAATGAGCAGTTCTTC